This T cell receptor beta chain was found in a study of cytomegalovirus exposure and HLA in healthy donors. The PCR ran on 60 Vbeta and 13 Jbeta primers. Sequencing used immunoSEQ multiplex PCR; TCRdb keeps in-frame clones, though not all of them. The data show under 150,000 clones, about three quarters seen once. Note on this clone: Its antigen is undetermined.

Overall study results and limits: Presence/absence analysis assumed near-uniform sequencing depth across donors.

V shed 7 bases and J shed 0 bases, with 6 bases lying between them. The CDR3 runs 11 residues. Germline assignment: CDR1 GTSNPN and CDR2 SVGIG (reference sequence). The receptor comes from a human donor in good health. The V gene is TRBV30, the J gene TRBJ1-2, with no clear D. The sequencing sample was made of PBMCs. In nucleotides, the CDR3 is TGTGCCTCCCAGGCTAACTATGGCTACACCTTC. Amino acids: CASQANYGYTF.